The T cell receptor beta chain under discussion was sequenced for a study of OX40 agonist ivuxolimab in advanced cancers. Study overall: The study gave patients intravenous ivuxolimab at 0.01 to 10 mg/kg every 2 weeks. A mean age of roughly 62 years, range roughly 23 to 85, was recorded, and more than 80% were male. Study results and caveats: Within 6 weeks, CD4+ and CD8+ blood T cells expanded clonally at 0.1 to 3.0 mg/kg. Averaging showed that CD8+ T cells had more expanded clones than CD4+ did.

The CDR3 spans 17 residues. V lost 3 bases, J lost 1 base, and 9 bases stayed unmatched. Germline CDR1 reads MDHEN; CDR2 reads SYDVKM. Only one count was recorded for this clone. Its antigen is still unknown. The method was immunoSEQ multiplex PCR; TCRdb's version includes in-frame clones alone and lacks a portion of them. Counted here are 72,000 or so clones, roughly four fifths occurring once; the ten biggest clones make up roughly 0.41%. The genes are TRBV28 and TRBJ2-4; the match to TRBD1 covers 7 bases. This sequence was found in an adult with an advanced solid tumor such as melanoma, head and neck, liver or kidney cancer. The sample was CD4+ or CD8+ T cells sorted from blood, taken in a trial of the OX40 agonist ivuxolimab. CDR3 nucleotide sequence: TGTGCCAGCAGTTTGGGACAGTACGCCTTTGCCAAAAACATTCAGTACTTC. It translates to CASSLGQYAFAKNIQYF.